The 29 T cell receptor beta chains below all came from one sample that was sequenced in a study of blood T cell repertoires in COVID-19. Here immunoSEQ multiplex PCR was the method, and the copy in TCRdb shows in-frame clones only, minus some. Of roughly 71,000 clones in the sample, 80% were seen once. The sample consisted of peripheral blood. These receptors all stem from a man aged 65 to 79 who had recovered from COVID-19.

The V gene is TRBV2, the J gene TRBJ1-2; D may be TRBD1 (6 bases). Germline assignment: CDR1 SNHLY and CDR2 FYNNEI. Trimming pared 4 bases from V and 2 bases from J, leaving 8 bases between. The CDR3 is 13 residues long. CDR3 coding DNA: TGTGCCAGCAGTGCTCAGGGGAACTATGGCTACACCTTC. This encodes CASSAQGNYGYTF.

The chain links TRBV18 to TRBJ2-5; perhaps TRBD2 as D (5 bases). The germline CDR1 and CDR2 sequences are KGHSH and LQKENI. The CDR3 extends over 14 amino acids. Trimming took 4 bases from V and 5 from J, leaving 14 bases between them. CDR3 sequence (DNA): TGTGCCAGCTCACAACGGGGTTCTCGGGAGACCCAGTACTTC. Translating gives CASSQRGSRETQYF.

The chain is built from TRBV5-5 and TRBJ1-1, with 7 bases aligning to TRBD1. Germline V gives CDR1 SGHKS, CDR2 YYEKEE (reference sequence). J gave up 3 bases and V 4 bases, and 6 bases lay outside the gene matches. CDR3 size: 14 residues. In DNA, the CDR3 is TGTGCCAGCAGCCAAAGGGGGCACGACACTGAAGCTTTCTTT. As protein: CASSQRGHDTEAFF.

The chain recombines TRBV2 with TRBJ1-2; the D gene is possibly TRBD1 (6 bases). V was pared by 3 bases and J by 6 bases, with 14 bases between. Germline V gene lookup returns CDR1 SNHLY and CDR2 FYNNEI. The CDR3 has 14 residues. DNA of the CDR3: TGTGCCAGCAGTGACGTAGACAGGAAGGATGGCTACACCTTC. It translates to CASSDVDRKDGYTF.

V and J are TRBV21-1 and TRBJ2-7; the table gives TRBD2 as D, unverified against the DNA. TRBV21-1 is a known pseudogene. This CDR3 spans 23 amino acids. The CDR3 sequence is CARALNSGYREHLGSNSRYEQYF. The CDR3 coding sequence is TGTGCCAGGGCCCTGAACTCAGGTTATCGGGAGCATTTAGGTTCAAACTCCCGATACGAGCAGTACTTC.

V usage is TRBV4-3 and J usage is TRBJ2-2; 8 bases match TRBD1. V lost 1 base, J lost 4 bases, and 8 bases stayed unmatched. Germline V gene sequence: CDR1 LGHNA, CDR2 YSLEER. This CDR3 has 17 residues. CDR3 in DNA: TGCGCCAGCAGCCAAGGGTACAGGGGGTTTAGCACCGGGGAGCTGTTTTTT. This encodes CASSQGYRGFSTGELFF.

The genes are TRBV6-5 and TRBJ1-5, with unresolved D. CDR1 is MNHEY and CDR2 is SVGAGI in the germline V gene. The CDR3 is 15 amino acids. The germline V and J ends were trimmed by 4 bases and 5 bases, with 15 bases remaining between them. The CDR3: CASSSDSRVDQPQHF. CDR3 sequence (DNA): TGTGCCAGCAGTTCCGACTCAAGAGTAGATCAGCCCCAGCATTTT.

V and J are TRBV18 and TRBJ2-2, with TRBD1 identical over 10 bases. The CDR3 runs 15 residues. The ends lost 2 bases at V and 6 bases at J; junction bases unmatched: 3. Germline CDR1 is KGHSH and CDR2 is LQKENI. The CDR3 region is CASSPGTGDAGELFF. The DNA for the CDR3 is TGTGCCAGCTCACCAGGGACAGGGGACGCCGGGGAGCTGTTTTTT.

This chain connects TRBV2 to TRBJ2-1; TRBD2 aligns across 13 bases. Looked up from germline, CDR1 is SNHLY and CDR2 is FYNNEI. The ends lost 6 bases at V and 2 bases at J; junction bases unmatched: 1. The CDR3 sequence is 15 residues long. The CDR3 here is CASRGLAGTYNEQFF. In DNA form, the CDR3 reads TGTGCCAGCAGGGGACTAGCGGGAACCTACAATGAGCAGTTCTTC.

The J gene is TRBJ1-2, the V gene TRBV15; no reliable D call. This CDR3 has 13 amino acids. Germline-derived CDR1 and CDR2 are LNHNV and YYDKDF (reference sequence). V lost 9 bases and J 2 bases, leaving 13 bases between the germline ends. The CDR3 loop reads CATAEGRNYGYTF. CDR3 coding DNA: TGTGCCACGGCGGAAGGTCGGAACTATGGCTACACCTTC.

This clone was observed a few times. CDR3 protein: CASSATSGRPYNEQFF. The CDR3 nucleotides read TGTGCCAGCAGCGCGACTAGCGGGAGACCCTACAATGAGCAGTTCTTC. This chain uses TRBV14 with TRBJ2-1; TRBD2 agrees at 12 bases. With V trimmed by 5 bases and J by 2 bases, 4 bases remained unmatched. CDR1 SGHDN and CDR2 FVKESK come from the germline V gene. The CDR3 totals 16 residues.

A single count supports this clone. V gene TRBV27 combines with J gene TRBJ2-7; 9 bases map to TRBD1. The CDR3 length is 13 residues. After removal of 6 bases from V and 6 bases from J, the junction contained 6 bases not matched to a gene. The germline V gene encodes CDR1 MNHEY and CDR2 SMNVEV (reference sequence). The CDR3 reads CASRTDRGLEQYF. The DNA of the CDR3 is TGTGCCAGCAGGACGGACAGGGGACTCGAGCAGTACTTC.

The J gene is TRBJ1-6, the V gene TRBV27; D unresolved. This CDR3 has 15 amino acids. The V and J ends lost 2 bases and 6 bases respectively, with 11 bases between them. Germline V CDR1 and CDR2: MNHEY, SMNVEV (reference sequence). The CDR3 loop is CASSLRPGGNSPLHF. CDR3 sequence (DNA): TGTGCCAGCAGTTTACGCCCCGGCGGTAATTCACCCCTCCACTTT.

The J gene is TRBJ1-5, the V gene TRBV28; no clear D gene. The CDR3 length is 12 residues. Trimming shortened V by 2 bases and J by 7 bases, and 6 bases separated the two germline ends. The germline V gene has CDR1 MDHEN and CDR2 SYDVKM. In DNA, the CDR3 is TGTGCCAGCAGTTTACTATTCCAGCCCCAGCATTTT. Translated: CASSLLFQPQHF.

The chain links TRBV11-1 to TRBJ1-1; tentative D call: TRBD1 (6 bases). Germline assignment: CDR1 SGHAT and CDR2 FQDESV (reference sequence). V was pared by 0 bases and J by 6 bases, with 11 bases between. CDR3 size: 14 residues. The CDR3 reads CASSLAGRGAEAFF. Here the CDR3 DNA reads TGTGCCAGCAGCTTAGCGGGCAGGGGTGCTGAAGCTTTCTTT.

This clone was observed a handful of times. The chain carries TRBV7-6 and TRBJ2-3; 11 bases align to TRBD2. The CDR3 runs to 16 residues. CDR1 and CDR2 (germline): SGHVS, FNYEAQ. With 1 base clipped from V and 5 bases from J, the junction kept 5 bases outside the gene matches. The DNA of the CDR3 is TGTGCCAGCAGCTTAGGGACTAGCGGGTTGGAAGATACGCAGTATTTT. This gives the protein CASSLGTSGLEDTQYF.

The genes are TRBV5-1 and TRBJ2-7; the D gene is possibly TRBD2 (5 bases). The CDR3 sequence is 14 residues long. In germline, CDR1 is SGHRS, CDR2 YFSETQ. V was cut by 4 bases and J by 1 base, with 12 bases left in between. The CDR3 DNA is TGCGCCAGCAGCCCCACCCGGGATTCCTACGAGCAGTACTTC. Encoded protein: CASSPTRDSYEQYF.

This clone occurred once. The chain joins TRBV10-3 to TRBJ2-1; 8 bases line up with TRBD1. CDR1 and CDR2 from the germline V gene are ENHRY and SYGVKD. The ends lost 0 bases at V and 7 bases at J; junction bases unmatched: 8. The CDR3 has 16 amino acids. The CDR3 reads CAISESRQGHENEQFF. The CDR3 bases are TGTGCCATCAGTGAGTCGAGACAGGGGCATGAGAATGAGCAGTTCTTC.

This clone was seen a single time. This chain connects TRBV28 to TRBJ2-7; TRBD1 aligns across 8 bases. The ends lost 7 bases at V and 2 bases at J; junction bases unmatched: 7. Germline CDR1 MDHEN, CDR2 SYDVKM. The CDR3 runs 14 residues. CDR3 sequence: CASTRTGPTYEQYF. The CDR3 DNA reads TGTGCCAGCACCCGGACAGGGCCTACCTACGAGCAGTACTTC.

The chain has TRBV7-2 and TRBJ2-5; the D is unclear. CDR3 size: 11 residues. Per germline, CDR1 SGHTA and CDR2 FQGNSA. V lost 4 bases and J lost 2, with 2 bases in between. Written as DNA, the CDR3 is TGTGCCAGCAGCTCTCAAGAGACCCAGTACTTC. This gives the protein CASSSQETQYF.

The V gene is TRBV5-1, the J gene TRBJ1-1; 8 positions match TRBD1. V lost 3 bases to trimming and J lost 4 bases; unmatched junction nucleotides: 8. This CDR3 contains 15 residues. The germline CDR1 and CDR2 sequences are SGHRS and YFSETQ. CDR3 amino acids: CASSSTGALATEAFF. CDR3 nucleotide sequence: TGCGCCAGCAGCTCGACAGGGGCCCTTGCCACTGAAGCTTTCTTT.

This clone was seen a handful of times. This rearrangement joins TRBV9 to TRBJ1-5; D is uncertain. The germline gives CDR1 SGDLS, CDR2 YYNGEE. The CDR3 sequence is 14 residues long. V was cut by 4 bases and J by 1 base, with 9 bases left in between. This CDR3 reads CASSPGLSNQPQHF. CDR3 sequence (DNA): TGTGCCAGCAGCCCAGGACTGAGCAATCAGCCCCAGCATTTT.

Here the CDR3 DNA reads TGTGCCAGCAGCTTAACAGGGGACACTGAAGCTTTCTTT. Its translation is CASSLTGDTEAFF. The chain combines TRBV11-2 with TRBJ1-1; 7 positions agree with TRBD1. CDR1 is SGHAT and CDR2 is FQNNGV in the germline V gene. The trim removed 2 bases at V and 3 bases at J, leaving 0 bases unmatched. The CDR3 spans 13 residues.

The chain uses TRBV2 and TRBJ2-7; D unclear. Germline CDR1 and CDR2: SNHLY and FYNNEI. This CDR3 is 14 amino acids long. Deletions cut 7 bases from V and 3 bases from J, with 16 bases between. CDR3 bases: TGTGCCAGCATTGGCAGGAACAGTGGCTACGAGCAGTACTTC. Its protein is CASIGRNSGYEQYF.

This clone was seen at least ten times. The chain is built from TRBV24-1 and TRBJ2-2; 7 bases line up with TRBD1. The CDR3 has 15 amino acids. The germline V gene has CDR1 KGHDR and CDR2 SFDVKD. V was clipped by 2 bases and J by 5 bases; unmatched bases: 4. CDR3 sequence reads: CATSDSDRDTGELFF. The CDR3 DNA is TGTGCCACCAGTGATTCCGACAGGGATACCGGGGAGCTGTTTTTT.

The rearrangement links TRBV9 to TRBJ2-1; 12 positions agree with TRBD2. The CDR3 extends over 14 amino acids. V lost 4 bases to trimming and J lost 8 bases; unmatched junction nucleotides: 4. Looked up from germline, CDR1 is SGDLS and CDR2 is YYNGEE. The CDR3 loop reads CASSPGLAGYEQFF. The CDR3 coding sequence is TGTGCCAGCAGCCCAGGACTAGCGGGATATGAGCAGTTCTTC. The full variable domain, its missing parts supplied by reference TRBV9 and TRBJ2-1, is DSGVTQTPKHLITATGQRVTLRCSPRSGDLSVYWYQQSLDQGLQFLIQYYNGEERAKGNILERFSAQQFPDLHSELNLSSLELGDSALYFCASSPGLAGYEQFFGPGTRLTVL.

The CDR3 spells CSVGFLTGTNTGELFF. For the CDR3, the DNA is TGCAGCGTTGGCTTCTTAACAGGGACGAACACCGGGGAGCTGTTTTTT. J is TRBJ2-2 and V is TRBV29-1; the D gene is possibly TRBD1 (6 bases). This CDR3 has 16 residues. Trimming took off 4 bases at V and 0 bases at J, with 15 bases between the two ends. From germline, CDR1 is SQVTM and CDR2 ANQGSEA.

CDR3 DNA: TGTGCCACCGATGGCCGGGGGTCTAATGAGCAGTTCTTC. This codes for CATDGRGSNEQFF. The chain carries TRBV28 and TRBJ2-1, with TRBD2 as a possible D gene (6 bases). The V gene's germline CDR1 is MDHEN and CDR2 SYDVKM. With 10 bases removed from V and 7 bases from J, the gap between germline ends came to 17 bases. The length of the CDR3 is 13 residues. Full variable domain (outside the CDR3, taken from reference TRBV28 and TRBJ2-1): DVKVTQSSRYLVKRTGEKVFLECVQDMDHENMFWYRQDPGLGLRLIYFSYDVKMKEKGDIPEGYSVSREKKERFSLILESASTNQTSMYLCATDGRGSNEQFFGPGTRLTVL.

J is TRBJ1-4 and V is TRBV5-1; D gene ambiguous. Per germline, CDR1 SGHRS and CDR2 YFSETQ. The length of the CDR3 is 15 residues. V shed 2 bases and J shed 4 bases, with 12 bases lying between them. The CDR3, as DNA: TGCGCCAGCAGCTTCGGACGGAGCGGTAATGAAAAACTGTTTTTT. Protein sequence: CASSFGRSGNEKLFF.